This record concerns one T cell receptor beta chain sequence. Assay used: immunoSEQ multiplex PCR; TCRdb lists only in-frame clones, some missing. The sample holds over 5,500 clones, 70% seen once. This specimen comes from a study of T cell clones after liver transplantation. The overall study: Standard immunosuppression, with no induction, continued until 12-24 months after transplant.

The germline V gene encodes CDR1 SGHRS and CDR2 YFSETQ. CDR3 size: 14 residues. With 0 bases clipped from V and 7 bases from J, the junction kept 2 bases outside the gene matches. This specimen consisted of CD8+ T cells from blood, obtained before liver transplant. This TCR came from a human donor who received a liver transplant. This chain joins TRBV5-1 and TRBJ2-1, with TRBD2 identical over 9 bases. The CDR3 bases are TGCGCCAGCAGCTTGGGACTAGCGGTGAATGAGCAGTTCTTC. Its translation is CASSLGLAVNEQFF.